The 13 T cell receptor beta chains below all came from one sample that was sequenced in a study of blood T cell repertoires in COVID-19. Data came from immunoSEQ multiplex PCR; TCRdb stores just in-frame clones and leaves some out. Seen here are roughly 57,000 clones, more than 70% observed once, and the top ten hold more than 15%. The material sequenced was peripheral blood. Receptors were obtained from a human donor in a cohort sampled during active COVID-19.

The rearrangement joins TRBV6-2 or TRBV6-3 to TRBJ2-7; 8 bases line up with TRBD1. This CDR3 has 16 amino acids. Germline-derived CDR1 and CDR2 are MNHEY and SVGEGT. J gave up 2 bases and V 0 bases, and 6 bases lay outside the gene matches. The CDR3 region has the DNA TGTGCCAGCAGTTACTCCTACAGGGGGTTACCCTACGAGCAGTACTTC. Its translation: CASSYSYRGLPYEQYF.

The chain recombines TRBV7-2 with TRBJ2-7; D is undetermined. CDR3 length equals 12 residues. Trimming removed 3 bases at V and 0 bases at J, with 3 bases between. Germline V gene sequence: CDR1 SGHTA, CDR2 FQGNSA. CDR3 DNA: TGTGCCAGCAGCTTCAGCTCCTACGAGCAGTACTTC. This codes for CASSFSSYEQYF.

The CDR3 spells CASSEPGLATDTQYF. CDR3 in DNA: TGTGCCAGCAGCGAACCGGGACTAGCAACAGATACGCAGTATTTT. J is TRBJ2-3 and V is TRBV7-9; 9 nucleotides match TRBD2. This CDR3 spans 15 amino acids. V gave up 5 bases and J gave up 3 bases; unmatched junction bases: 6. Looked up from germline, CDR1 is SEHNR and CDR2 is FQNEAQ (reference sequence).

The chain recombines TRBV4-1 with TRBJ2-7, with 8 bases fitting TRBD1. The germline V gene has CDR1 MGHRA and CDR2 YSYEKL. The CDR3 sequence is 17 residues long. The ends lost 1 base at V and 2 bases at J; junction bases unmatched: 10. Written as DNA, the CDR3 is TGCGCCAGCAGCCAAGGGACCGGGACAGGACCCACCTACGAGCAGTACTTC. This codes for CASSQGTGTGPTYEQYF.

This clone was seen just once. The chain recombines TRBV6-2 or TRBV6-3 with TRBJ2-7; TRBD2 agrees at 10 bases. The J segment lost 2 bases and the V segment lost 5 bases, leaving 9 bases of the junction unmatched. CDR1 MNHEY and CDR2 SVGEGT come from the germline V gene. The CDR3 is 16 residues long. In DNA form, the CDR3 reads TGTGCCAGCAGTACTCCGGGACTAGCGAGGACCTACGAGCAGTACTTC. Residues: CASSTPGLARTYEQYF.

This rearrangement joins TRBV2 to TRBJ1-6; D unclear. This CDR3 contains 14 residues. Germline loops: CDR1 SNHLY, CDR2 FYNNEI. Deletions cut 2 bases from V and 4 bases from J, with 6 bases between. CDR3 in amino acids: CASSEQTYNSPLHF. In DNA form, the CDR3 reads TGTGCCAGCAGTGAACAGACATATAATTCACCCCTCCACTTT.

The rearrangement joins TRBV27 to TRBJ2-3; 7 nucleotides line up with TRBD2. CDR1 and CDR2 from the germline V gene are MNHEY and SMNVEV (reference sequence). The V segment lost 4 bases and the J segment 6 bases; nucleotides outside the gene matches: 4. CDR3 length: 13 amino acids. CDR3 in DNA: TGTGCCAGCAGTTATCAGGGAGGGGATACGCAGTATTTT. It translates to CASSYQGGDTQYF.

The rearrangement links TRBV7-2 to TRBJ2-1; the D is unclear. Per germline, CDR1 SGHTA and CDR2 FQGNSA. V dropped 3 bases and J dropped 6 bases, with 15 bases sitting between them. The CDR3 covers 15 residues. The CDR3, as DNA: TGTGCCAGCAGCTTCCCAAGTATAGCCGCCAATGAGCAGTTCTTC. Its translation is CASSFPSIAANEQFF.

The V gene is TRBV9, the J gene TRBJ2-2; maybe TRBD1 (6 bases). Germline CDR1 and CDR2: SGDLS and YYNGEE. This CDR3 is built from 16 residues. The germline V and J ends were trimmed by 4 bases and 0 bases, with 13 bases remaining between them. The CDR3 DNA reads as TGTGCCAGCAGCCTCAGGGGTGACGCGAACACCGGGGAGCTGTTTTTT. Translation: CASSLRGDANTGELFF. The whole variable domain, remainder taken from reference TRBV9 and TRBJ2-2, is DSGVTQTPKHLITATGQRVTLRCSPRSGDLSVYWYQQSLDQGLQFLIQYYNGEERAKGNILERFSAQQFPDLHSELNLSSLELGDSALYFCASSLRGDANTGELFFGEGSRLTVL.

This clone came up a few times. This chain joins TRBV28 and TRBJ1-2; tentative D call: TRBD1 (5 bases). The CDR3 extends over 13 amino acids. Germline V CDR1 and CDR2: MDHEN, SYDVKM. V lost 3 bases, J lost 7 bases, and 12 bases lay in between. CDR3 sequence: CASSFGREAGYTF. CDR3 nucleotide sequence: TGTGCCAGCAGTTTCGGCAGGGAGGCTGGCTACACCTTC.

CDR3 in DNA: TGTGCCAGCAGCCCCTCACTAGGTCTAGGCTACGAGCAGTACTTC. Its translation: CASSPSLGLGYEQYF. The gene calls are TRBV7-9 and TRBJ2-7; maybe TRBD2 (5 bases). Germline loops: CDR1 SEHNR, CDR2 FQNEAQ (reference sequence). V lost 5 bases and J lost 3, with 17 bases in between. The CDR3 has 15 amino acids.

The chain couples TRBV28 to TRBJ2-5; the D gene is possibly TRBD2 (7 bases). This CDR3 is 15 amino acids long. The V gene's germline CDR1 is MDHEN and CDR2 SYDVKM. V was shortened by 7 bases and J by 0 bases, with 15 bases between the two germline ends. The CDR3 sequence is CASMGAGAYQETQYF. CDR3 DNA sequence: TGTGCCAGCATGGGGGCGGGGGCCTACCAAGAGACCCAGTACTTC.

The CDR3 reads CASSPGQTLYNSPLHF. DNA for the CDR3: TGTGCCAGCAGCCCGGGACAGACTCTCTATAATTCACCCCTCCACTTT. The V call is TRBV7-2, the J call TRBJ1-6; 7 positions match TRBD1. After removal of 5 bases from V and 3 bases from J, the junction contained 7 bases not matched to a gene. CDR1 is SGHTA, CDR2 FQGNSA, per germline. The CDR3 spans 16 residues.